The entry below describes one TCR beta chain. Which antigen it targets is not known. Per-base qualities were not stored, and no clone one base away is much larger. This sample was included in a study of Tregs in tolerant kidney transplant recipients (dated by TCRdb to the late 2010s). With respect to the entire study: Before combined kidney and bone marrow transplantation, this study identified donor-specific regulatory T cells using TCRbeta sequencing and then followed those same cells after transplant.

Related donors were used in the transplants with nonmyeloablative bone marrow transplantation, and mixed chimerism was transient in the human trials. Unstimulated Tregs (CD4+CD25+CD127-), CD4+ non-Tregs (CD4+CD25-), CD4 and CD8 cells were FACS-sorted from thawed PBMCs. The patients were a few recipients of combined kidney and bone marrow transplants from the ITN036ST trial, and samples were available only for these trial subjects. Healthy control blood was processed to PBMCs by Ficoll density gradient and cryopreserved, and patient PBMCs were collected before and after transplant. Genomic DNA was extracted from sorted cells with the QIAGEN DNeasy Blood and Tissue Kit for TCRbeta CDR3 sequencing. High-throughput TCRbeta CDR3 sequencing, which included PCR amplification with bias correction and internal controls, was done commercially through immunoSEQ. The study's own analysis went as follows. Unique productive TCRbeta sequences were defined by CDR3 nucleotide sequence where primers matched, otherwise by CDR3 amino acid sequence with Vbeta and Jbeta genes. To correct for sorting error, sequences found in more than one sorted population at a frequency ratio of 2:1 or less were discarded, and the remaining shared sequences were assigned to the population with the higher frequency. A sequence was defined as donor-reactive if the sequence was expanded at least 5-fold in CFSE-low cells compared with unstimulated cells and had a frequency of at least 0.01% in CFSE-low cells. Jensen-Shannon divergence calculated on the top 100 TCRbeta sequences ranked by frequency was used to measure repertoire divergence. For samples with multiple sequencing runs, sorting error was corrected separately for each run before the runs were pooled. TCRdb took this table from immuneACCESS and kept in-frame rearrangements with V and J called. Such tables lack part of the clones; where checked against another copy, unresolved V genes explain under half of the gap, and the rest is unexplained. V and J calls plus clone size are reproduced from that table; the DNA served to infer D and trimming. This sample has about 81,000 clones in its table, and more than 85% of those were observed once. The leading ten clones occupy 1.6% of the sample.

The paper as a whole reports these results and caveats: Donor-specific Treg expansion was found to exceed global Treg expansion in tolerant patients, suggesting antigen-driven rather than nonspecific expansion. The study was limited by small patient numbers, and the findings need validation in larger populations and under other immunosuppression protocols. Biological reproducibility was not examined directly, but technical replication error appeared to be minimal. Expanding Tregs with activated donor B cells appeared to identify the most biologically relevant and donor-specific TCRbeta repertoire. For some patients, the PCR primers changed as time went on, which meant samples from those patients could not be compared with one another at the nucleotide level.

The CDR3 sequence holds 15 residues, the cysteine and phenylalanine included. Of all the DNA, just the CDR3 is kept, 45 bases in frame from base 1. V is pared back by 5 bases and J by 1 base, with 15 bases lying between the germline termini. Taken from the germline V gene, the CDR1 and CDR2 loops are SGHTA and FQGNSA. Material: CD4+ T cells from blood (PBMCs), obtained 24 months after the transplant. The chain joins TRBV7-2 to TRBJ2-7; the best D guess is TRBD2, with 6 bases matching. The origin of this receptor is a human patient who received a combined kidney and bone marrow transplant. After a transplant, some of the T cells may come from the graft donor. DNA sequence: TGTGCCAGCAGCCGCCTAGCGAGTGTATCCTACGAGCAGTACTTC. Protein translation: CASSRLASVSYEQYF. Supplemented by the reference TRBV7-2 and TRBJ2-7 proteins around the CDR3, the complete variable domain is GAGVSQSPSNKVTEKGKDVELRCDPISGHTALYWYRQSLGQGLEFLIYFQGNSAPDKSGLPSDRFSAERTGGSVSTLTIQRTQQEDSAVYLCASSRLASVSYEQYFGPGTRLTVT.